This T cell receptor (beta chain) was found in a study of T cell responses to AZD1222 COVID-19 vaccine. Study context: Pooled samples include second doses given at about 4 or 12 weeks. Study-level points and caveats: Across spike, vaccine-associated CD4 TCRs were found, dominant at 160-218 and 743-854. Recipients of AZD1222 seropositive at baseline numbered only 5 to 7.

The assay was immunoSEQ multiplex PCR, and TCRdb's table has in-frame clones only and misses some. The sample shows around 110,000 clones, 87% of them seen only once. The CDR3 spans 15 residues. CDR1 and CDR2 (germline): SGHTA, FQGNSA. The J segment lost 0 bases and the V segment lost 4 bases, leaving 2 bases of the junction unmatched. Comment on this clone: The antigen is undetermined.

This sequence joins TRBV7-2 and TRBJ2-1; 8 bases agree with TRBD2. The specimen comprised peripheral blood, sampled on day 0 of AZD1222 vaccination. The receptor's source is an adult in good health. The CDR3, as DNA: TGTGCCAGCAGCTATAGCGGGACCTCCTACAATGAGCAGTTCTTC. Translated, it gives CASSYSGTSYNEQFF.